This T cell receptor beta chain was documented in a study of blood T cells in healthy people across ages. Study-level findings and limits: There was a strong correlation between TCR beta diversity and naive T cell percentage.

This clonotype was recorded at least ten times. No antigen is known for it. With a J-beta primer mix and a sample-barcoded 5' primer, a second PCR ran about 7 to 12 cycles. Template switching added a 12-random-nucleotide identifier to every cDNA molecule. MiXCR, run by TCRdb on the 5' RACE reads, gives a single entry per CDR3 protein. The data hold 700,000 or so distinct CDR3 sequences, with approximately 40% observed a single time. The CDR3 totals 16 residues. The germline V gene has CDR1 DFQATT and CDR2 SNEGSKA (reference sequence). Trimming took off 3 bases at V and 1 base at J, with 16 bases between the two ends.

This sequence originates from a man older than 75 in good health. The gene calls are TRBV20-1 and TRBJ2-4; a weak D match, TRBD2 (7 bases). The specimen was blood. CDR3 in DNA: TGCAGTGCTAGTGGGGGGGGGCTGGTGGCCAAAAACATTCAGTACTTC. Translated, it gives CSASGGGLVAKNIQYF.